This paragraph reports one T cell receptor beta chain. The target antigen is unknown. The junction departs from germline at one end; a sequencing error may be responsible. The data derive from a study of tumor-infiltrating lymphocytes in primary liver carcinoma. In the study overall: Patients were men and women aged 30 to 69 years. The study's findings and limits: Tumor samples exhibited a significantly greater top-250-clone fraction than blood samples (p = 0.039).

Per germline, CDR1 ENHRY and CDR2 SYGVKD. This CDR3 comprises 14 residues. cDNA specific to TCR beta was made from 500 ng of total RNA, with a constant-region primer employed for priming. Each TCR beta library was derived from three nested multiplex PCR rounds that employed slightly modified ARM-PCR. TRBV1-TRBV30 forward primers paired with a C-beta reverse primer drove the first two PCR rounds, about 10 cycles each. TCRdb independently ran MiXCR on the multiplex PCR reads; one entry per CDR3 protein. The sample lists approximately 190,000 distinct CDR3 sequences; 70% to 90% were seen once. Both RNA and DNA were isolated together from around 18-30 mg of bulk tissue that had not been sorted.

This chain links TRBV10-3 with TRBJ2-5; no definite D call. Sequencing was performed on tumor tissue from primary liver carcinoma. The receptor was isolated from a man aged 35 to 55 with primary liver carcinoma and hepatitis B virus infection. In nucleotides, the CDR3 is TGTGCCATCACTGAAGGGCAGGCAGGCGAGATCCAGTACTTC. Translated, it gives CAITEGQAGEIQYF.